This T cell receptor (beta chain) is from a study of Ad26.COV2.S vaccination and SARS-CoV-2 variants. Whole-study findings and limits: Once vaccination had occurred, spike-specific CD8+ and CD4+ T cell responses reportedly showed substantial breadth.

Clones were sequenced by immunoSEQ multiplex PCR, and TCRdb holds only the in-frame ones, with some missing. Among under 550,000 clones listed, 90% were seen once. V lost 6 bases to trimming and J lost 1 base, with 9 bases between them. Germline values: CDR1 LNHDA, CDR2 SQIVND (reference sequence). This CDR3 has 14 residues. The treatment here: 15 to 20 received Ad26.COV2.S at low or high dose, single or two shots; 5 received placebo; per-sample allocation not given. Sampling happened 63 days after the first vaccine or placebo injection. About this clone: Its antigen is as yet unknown.

This rearrangement joins TRBV19 to TRBJ2-2; possible D gene TRBD2, 6 bases. The sequence was collected from a person between 18 and 60 years old who received the Ad26.COV2.S COVID-19 vaccine or a placebo. This specimen consisted of peripheral blood, obtained in a trial of Ad26.COV2.S vaccine versus placebo. The CDR3 protein is CASRVAENTGELFF. The CDR3 coding sequence is TGTGCCAGTAGAGTAGCGGAGAACACCGGGGAGCTGTTTTTT.